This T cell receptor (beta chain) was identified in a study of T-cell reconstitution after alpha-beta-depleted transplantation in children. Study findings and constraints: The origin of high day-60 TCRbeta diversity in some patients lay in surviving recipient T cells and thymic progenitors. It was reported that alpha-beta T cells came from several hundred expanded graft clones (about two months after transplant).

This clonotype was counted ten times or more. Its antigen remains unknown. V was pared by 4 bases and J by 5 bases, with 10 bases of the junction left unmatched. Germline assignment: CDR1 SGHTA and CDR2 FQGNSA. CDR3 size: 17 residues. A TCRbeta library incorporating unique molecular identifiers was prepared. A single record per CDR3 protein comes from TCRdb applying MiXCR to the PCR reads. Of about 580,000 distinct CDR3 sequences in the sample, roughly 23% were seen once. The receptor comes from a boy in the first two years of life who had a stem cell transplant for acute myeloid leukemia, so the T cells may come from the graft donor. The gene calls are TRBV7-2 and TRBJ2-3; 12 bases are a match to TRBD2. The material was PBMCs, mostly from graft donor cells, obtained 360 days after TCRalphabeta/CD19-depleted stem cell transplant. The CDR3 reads CASSSTGLAGLEDTQYF. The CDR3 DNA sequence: TGTGCCAGCAGCTCAACCGGACTAGCGGGGTTGGAAGATACGCAGTATTTT.